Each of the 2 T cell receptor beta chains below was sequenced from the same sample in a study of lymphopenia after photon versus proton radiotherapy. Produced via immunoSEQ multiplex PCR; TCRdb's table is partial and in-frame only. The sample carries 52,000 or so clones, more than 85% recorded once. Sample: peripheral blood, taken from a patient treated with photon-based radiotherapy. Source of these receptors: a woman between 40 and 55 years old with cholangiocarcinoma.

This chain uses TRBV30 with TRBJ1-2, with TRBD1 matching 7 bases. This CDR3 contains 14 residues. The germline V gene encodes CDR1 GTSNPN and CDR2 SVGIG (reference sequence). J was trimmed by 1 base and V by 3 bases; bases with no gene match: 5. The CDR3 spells CAWRPGQLNYGYTF. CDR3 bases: TGTGCCTGGAGGCCGGGACAGCTTAACTATGGCTACACCTTC.

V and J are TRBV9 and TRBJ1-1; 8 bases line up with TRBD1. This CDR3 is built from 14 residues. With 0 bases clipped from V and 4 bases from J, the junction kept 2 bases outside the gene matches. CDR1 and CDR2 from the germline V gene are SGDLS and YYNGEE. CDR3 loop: CASSVAQGGTEAFF. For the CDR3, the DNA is TGTGCCAGCAGCGTAGCACAGGGGGGCACTGAAGCTTTCTTT. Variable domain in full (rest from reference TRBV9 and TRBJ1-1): DSGVTQTPKHLITATGQRVTLRCSPRSGDLSVYWYQQSLDQGLQFLIQYYNGEERAKGNILERFSAQQFPDLHSELNLSSLELGDSALYFCASSVAQGGTEAFFGQGTRLTVV.